The entry below describes one T cell receptor (beta chain). The antigen is not known. The record originates from a study of breast tumors, draining lymph nodes, adjacent tissues. The study's findings and limits: Luminal-like breast cancer showed significantly higher tumor–nontumor repertoire similarity than basal-like. Tumor TCR diversity was below lymph nodes but above nontumor tissue. Most tumor T cells seemingly derive from lymph node, then expand in tumor.

Samples came from axillary lymph nodes draining the breast cancer. TCRdb reprocessed the multiplex PCR reads via MiXCR and lists one record per CDR3 protein. The sample shows approximately 150,000 distinct CDR3 sequences, 30% to 40% of them seen only once. Sequenced material: axillary lymph node tissue. The receptor comes from a female donor with breast cancer. Some clones in this sample may be carry-over from other donors' samples.

The CDR3 coding sequence is TGTGCCCACTCGAGGAACACTGAAGCTTTCTTT. It encodes CAHSRNTEAFF. This sequence joins TRBV30 and TRBJ1-1; D is unresolved. V was clipped by 8 bases and J by 1 base, with 8 bases between them. The germline V gene has CDR1 GTSNPN and CDR2 SVGIG (reference sequence). The CDR3 has 11 residues.